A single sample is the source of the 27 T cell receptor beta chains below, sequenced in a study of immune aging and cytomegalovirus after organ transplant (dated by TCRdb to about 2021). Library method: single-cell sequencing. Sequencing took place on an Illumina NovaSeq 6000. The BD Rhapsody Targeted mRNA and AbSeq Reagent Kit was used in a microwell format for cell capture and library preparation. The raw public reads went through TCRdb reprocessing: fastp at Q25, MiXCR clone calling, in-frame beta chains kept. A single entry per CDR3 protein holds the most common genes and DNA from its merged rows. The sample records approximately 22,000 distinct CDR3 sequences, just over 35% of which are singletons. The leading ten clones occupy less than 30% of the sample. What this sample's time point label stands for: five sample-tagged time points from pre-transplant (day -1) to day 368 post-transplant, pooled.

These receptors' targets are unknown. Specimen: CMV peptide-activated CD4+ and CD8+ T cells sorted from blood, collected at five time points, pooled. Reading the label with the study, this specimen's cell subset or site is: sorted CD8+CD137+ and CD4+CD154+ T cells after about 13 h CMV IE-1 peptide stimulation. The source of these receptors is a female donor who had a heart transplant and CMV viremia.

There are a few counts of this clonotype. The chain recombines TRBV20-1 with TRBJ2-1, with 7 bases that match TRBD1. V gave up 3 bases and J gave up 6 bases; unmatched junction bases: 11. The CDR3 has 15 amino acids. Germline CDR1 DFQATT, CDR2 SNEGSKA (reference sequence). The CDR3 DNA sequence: TGCAGTGCTAGCCCCATCACAGGGGTGAGCAATGAGCAGTTCTTC. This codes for CSASPITGVSNEQFF.

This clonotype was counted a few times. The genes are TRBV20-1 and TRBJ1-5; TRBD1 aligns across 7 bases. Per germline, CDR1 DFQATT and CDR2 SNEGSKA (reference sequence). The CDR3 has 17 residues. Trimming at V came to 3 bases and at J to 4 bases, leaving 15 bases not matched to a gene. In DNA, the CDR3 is TGCAGTGCTAGCGACTCCGGGACAGCCTACTATAATCAGCCCCAGCATTTT. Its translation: CSASDSGTAYYNQPQHF.

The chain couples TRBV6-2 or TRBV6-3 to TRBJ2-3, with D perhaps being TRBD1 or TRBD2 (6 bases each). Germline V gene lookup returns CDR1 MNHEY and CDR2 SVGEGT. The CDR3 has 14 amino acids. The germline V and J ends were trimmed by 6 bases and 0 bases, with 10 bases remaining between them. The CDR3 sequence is CASSGGLSTDTQYF. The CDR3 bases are TGTGCCAGCAGCGGGGGCTTAAGCACAGATACGCAGTATTTT.

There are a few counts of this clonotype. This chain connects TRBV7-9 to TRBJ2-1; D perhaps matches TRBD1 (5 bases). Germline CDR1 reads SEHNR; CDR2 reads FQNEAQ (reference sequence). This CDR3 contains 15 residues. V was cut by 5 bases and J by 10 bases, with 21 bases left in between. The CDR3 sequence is CASSPSDPRVSEQFF. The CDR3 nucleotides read TGTGCCAGCAGCCCGAGCGATCCCAGGGTTTCGGAGCAGTTCTTC.

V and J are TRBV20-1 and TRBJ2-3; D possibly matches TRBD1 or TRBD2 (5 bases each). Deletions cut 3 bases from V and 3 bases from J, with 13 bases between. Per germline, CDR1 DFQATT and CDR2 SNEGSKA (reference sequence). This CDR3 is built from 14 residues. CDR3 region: CSASVPGRTDTQYF. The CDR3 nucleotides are TGCAGTGCTAGTGTTCCGGGACGGACAGATACGCAGTATTTT.

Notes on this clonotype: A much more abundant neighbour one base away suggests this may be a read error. The CDR3 region is CARSPGVAPEQYF. In DNA form, the CDR3 reads TGTGCCCGCAGCCCGGGGGTTGCCCCCGAGCAGTACTTC. This chain joins TRBV7-2 and TRBJ2-7, with D possibly being TRBD2 (6 bases). The CDR3 sequence is 13 residues long. Germline values: CDR1 SGHTA, CDR2 FQGNSA. The variable domain in full, completed from reference TRBV7-2 and TRBJ2-7, reads GAGVSQSPSNKVTEKGKDVELRCDPISGHTALYWYRQSLGQGLEFLIYFQGNSAPDKSGLPSDRFSAERTGGSVSTLTIQRTQQEDSAVYLCARSPGVAPEQYFGPGTRLTVT.

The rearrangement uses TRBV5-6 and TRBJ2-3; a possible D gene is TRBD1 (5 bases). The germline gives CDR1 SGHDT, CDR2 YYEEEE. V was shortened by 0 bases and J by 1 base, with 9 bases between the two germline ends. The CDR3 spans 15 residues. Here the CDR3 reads CASSLERGGTDTQYF. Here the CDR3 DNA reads TGTGCCAGCAGCTTGGAAAGGGGTGGCACAGATACGCAGTATTTT.

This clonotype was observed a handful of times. The CDR3 sequence: CAIKVDRATDTQYF. The CDR3 DNA reads TGTGCCATCAAAGTCGACAGGGCCACAGATACGCAGTATTTT. V gene TRBV10-3 combines with J gene TRBJ2-3; 7 positions match TRBD1. V shed 7 bases, J shed 2 bases, and the junction held 6 bases outside the gene matches. The CDR3 spans 14 residues. CDR1 and CDR2 from the germline V gene are ENHRY and SYGVKD.

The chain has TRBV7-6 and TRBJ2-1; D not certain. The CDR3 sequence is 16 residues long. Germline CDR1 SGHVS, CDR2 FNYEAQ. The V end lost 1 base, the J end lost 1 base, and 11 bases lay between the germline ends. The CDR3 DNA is TGTGCCAGCAGCTTAGTTGTAGGGCAATCCTACAATGAGCAGTTCTTC. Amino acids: CASSLVVGQSYNEQFF.

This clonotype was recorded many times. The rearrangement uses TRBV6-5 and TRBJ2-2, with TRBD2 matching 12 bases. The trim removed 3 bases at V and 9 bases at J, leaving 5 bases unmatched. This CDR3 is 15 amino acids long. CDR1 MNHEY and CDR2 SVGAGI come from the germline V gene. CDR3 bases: TGTGCCAGCAGTTATGCTAGCGGGAGGGCCAGGGAGCTGTTTTTT. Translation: CASSYASGRARELFF.

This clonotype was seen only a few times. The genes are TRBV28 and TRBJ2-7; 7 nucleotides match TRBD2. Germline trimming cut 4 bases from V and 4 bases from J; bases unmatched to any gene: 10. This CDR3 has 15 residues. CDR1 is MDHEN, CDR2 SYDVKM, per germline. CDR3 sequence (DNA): TGTGCCAGCAGTTCCCTAAGCGGGGCTCTTTACGAGCAGTACTTC. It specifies CASSSLSGALYEQYF.

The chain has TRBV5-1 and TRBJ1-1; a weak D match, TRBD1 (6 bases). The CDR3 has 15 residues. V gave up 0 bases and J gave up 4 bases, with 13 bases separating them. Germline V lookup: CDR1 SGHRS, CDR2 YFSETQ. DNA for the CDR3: TGCGCCAGCAGCTTGGGGGGACAACCCTCCACTGAAGCTTTCTTT. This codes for CASSLGGQPSTEAFF.

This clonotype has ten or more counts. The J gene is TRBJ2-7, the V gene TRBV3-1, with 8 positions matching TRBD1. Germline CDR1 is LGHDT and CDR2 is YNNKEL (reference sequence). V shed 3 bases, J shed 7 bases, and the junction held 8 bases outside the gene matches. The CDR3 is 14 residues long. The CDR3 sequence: CASSHRDRPREQYF. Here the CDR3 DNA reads TGTGCCAGCAGCCATAGGGACAGGCCTAGAGAGCAGTACTTC.

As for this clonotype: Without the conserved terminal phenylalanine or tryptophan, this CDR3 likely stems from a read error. CDR3 sequence reads: CASSFKLAGYNEQFS. CDR3 nucleotide sequence: TGTGCCAGCAGCTTTAAACTAGCGGGATACAATGAGCAGTTCTCC. V usage is TRBV7-2 and J usage is TRBJ2-1, with TRBD2 matching 10 bases. Germline assignment: CDR1 SGHTA and CDR2 FQGNSA. The J segment lost 4 bases and the V segment lost 3 bases, leaving 3 bases of the junction unmatched. CDR3 length equals 15 residues.

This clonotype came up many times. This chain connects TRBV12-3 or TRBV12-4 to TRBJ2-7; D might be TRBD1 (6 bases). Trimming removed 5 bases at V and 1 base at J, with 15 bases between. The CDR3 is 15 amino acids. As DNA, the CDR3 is TGTGCCAGCAGTCAGACAGGAGTTCCTTCCTACGAGCAGTACTTC. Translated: CASSQTGVPSYEQYF.

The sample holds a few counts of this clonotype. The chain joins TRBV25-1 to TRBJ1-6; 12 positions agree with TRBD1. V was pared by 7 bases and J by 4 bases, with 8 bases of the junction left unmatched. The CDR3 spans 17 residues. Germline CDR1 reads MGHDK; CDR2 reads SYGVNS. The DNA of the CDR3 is TGTGCCAGCACCCCAGGGACAGGGGGCAAGTATAATTCACCCCTCCACTTT. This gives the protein CASTPGTGGKYNSPLHF.

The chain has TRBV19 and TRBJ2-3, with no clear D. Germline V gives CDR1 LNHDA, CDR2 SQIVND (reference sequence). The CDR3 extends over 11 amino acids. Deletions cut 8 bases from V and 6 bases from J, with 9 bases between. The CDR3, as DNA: TGTGCCAGTTGGGTCGGGGATACGCAGTATTTT. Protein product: CASWVGDTQYF.

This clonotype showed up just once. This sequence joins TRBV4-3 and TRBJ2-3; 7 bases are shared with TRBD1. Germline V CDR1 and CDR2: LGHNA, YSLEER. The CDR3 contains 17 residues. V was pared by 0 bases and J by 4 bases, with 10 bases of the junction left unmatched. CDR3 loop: CASSQDQIGQVSDTQYF. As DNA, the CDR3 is TGCGCCAGCAGCCAAGATCAGATCGGACAGGTCTCAGATACGCAGTATTTT.

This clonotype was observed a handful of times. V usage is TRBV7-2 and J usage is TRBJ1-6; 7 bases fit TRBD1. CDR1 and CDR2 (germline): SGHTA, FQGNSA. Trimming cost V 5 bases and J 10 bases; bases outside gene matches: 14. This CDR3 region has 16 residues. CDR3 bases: TGTGCCAGCAGCCCCTCTAGGACAGGCCTGGGGTCACCCCTCCACTTT. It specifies CASSPSRTGLGSPLHF.

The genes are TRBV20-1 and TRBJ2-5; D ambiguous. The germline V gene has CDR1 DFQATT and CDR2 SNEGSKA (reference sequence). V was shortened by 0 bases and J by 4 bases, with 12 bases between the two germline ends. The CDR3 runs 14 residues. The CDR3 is CSARDDRVGETQYF. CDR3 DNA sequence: TGCAGTGCTAGAGACGATAGGGTTGGAGAGACCCAGTACTTC.

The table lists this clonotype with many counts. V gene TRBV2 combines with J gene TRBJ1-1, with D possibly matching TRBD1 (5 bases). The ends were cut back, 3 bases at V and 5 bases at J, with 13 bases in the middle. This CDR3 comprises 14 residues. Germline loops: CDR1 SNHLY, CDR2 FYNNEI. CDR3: CASSDLGAGTEAFF. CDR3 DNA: TGTGCCAGCAGTGATTTAGGCGCAGGGACTGAAGCTTTCTTT.

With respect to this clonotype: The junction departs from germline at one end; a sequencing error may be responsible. The chain's CDR3 is CASGLVLRTSTSTDMQYF. CDR3 sequence (DNA): TGTGCTAGTGGTTTGGTACTGAGGACAAGTACTTCCACCGATATGCAGTATTTT. The genes are TRBV12-5 and TRBJ2-3, with D possibly being TRBD1 (5 bases). This CDR3 has 18 residues. Germline V gene data show CDR1 as LGHNT and CDR2 as FRNRAP.

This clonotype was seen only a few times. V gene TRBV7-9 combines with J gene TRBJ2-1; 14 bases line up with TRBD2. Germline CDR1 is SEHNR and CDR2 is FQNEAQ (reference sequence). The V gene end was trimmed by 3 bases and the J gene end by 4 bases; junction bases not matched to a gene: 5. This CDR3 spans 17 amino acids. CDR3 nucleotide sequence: TGTGCCAGCAGCTTCCACGGACTAGCGGGGGGATACAATGAGCAGTTCTTC. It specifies CASSFHGLAGGYNEQFF.

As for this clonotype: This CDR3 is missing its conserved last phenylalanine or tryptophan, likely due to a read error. The CDR3 protein is CSARAGYTDTQYS. CDR3 DNA: TGCAGTGCTAGGGCGGGATACACAGATACGCAGTATTCT. This chain uses TRBV20-1 with TRBJ2-3, with TRBD2 as a possible D gene (6 bases). The V gene lost 3 bases and the J gene lost 2 bases, with 9 bases spanning the gap. Germline assignment: CDR1 DFQATT and CDR2 SNEGSKA (reference sequence). CDR3 size: 13 residues.

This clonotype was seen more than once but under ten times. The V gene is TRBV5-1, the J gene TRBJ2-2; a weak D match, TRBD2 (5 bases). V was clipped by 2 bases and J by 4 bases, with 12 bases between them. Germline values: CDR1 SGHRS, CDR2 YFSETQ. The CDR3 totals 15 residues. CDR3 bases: TGCGCCAGCAGCTTTGGACCCCGGGGCACCGGGGAGCTGTTTTTT. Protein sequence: CASSFGPRGTGELFF.

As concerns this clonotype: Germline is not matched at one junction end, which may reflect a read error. The CDR3 reads CASIPTWGINTKAFF. DNA of the CDR3: TGTGCCAGCATCCCGACATGGGGTATTAACACTAAAGCTTTCTTT. The V and J genes are TRBV28 and TRBJ1-1, with unresolved D. The CDR3 loop spans 15 amino acids. Germline CDR1 MDHEN, CDR2 SYDVKM.

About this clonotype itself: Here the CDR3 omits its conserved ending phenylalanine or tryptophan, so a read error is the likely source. CDR3 region: CASGPCGTSRHNEQFL. CDR3 sequence (DNA): TGTGCCAGCGGCCCCTGCGGTACTAGCCGGCACAATGAGCAGTTCCTC. The chain combines TRBV7-2 with TRBJ2-1; a possible D gene is TRBD2 (6 bases). CDR3 length equals 16 residues. The V gene's germline CDR1 is SGHTA and CDR2 FQGNSA. V lost 8 bases to trimming and J lost 5 bases, with 22 bases between them.